One and the same sample provided the 17 T cell receptor beta chains below, sequenced in a study of T-cell reconstitution after alpha-beta-depleted transplantation in children. Molecular barcoding with unique molecular identifiers was used for the TCRbeta library. TCRdb re-called the PCR reads with MiXCR, one entry per CDR3 protein. The sample contains around 240,000 distinct CDR3 sequences, 6.5% to 10% of which appear only once. Sequencing used PBMCs, mostly from graft donor cells, obtained 180 days after TCRalphabeta/CD19-depleted stem cell transplant. All receptors come from a male patient younger than 18 who had a stem cell transplant for acute lymphoblastic leukemia, so the T cells may come from the graft donor.

This clonotype came up many times. The chain links TRBV20-1 to TRBJ2-2, with D tentatively TRBD2 (6 bases). Trimming shortened V by 3 bases and J by 0 bases, and 11 bases separated the two germline ends. The CDR3 extends over 15 amino acids. Germline values: CDR1 DFQATT, CDR2 SNEGSKA (reference sequence). CDR3 DNA sequence: TGCAGTGCTAGGGCGGGACGTTCGAACACCGGGGAGCTGTTTTTT. Protein: CSARAGRSNTGELFF.

The V call is TRBV27, the J call TRBJ2-7; D unresolved. The CDR3 runs 11 residues. Germline CDR1 MNHEY, CDR2 SMNVEV (reference sequence). Trimming pared 7 bases from V and 6 bases from J, leaving 10 bases between. In DNA, the CDR3 is TGTGCCAGCAAGCAGGCAGGCGAGCAGTACTTC. Translation gives CASKQAGEQYF.

The chain links TRBV5-1 to TRBJ2-2; the D is unclear. V was trimmed by 0 bases and J by 0 bases, leaving 6 bases between them. Germline CDR1 reads SGHRS; CDR2 reads YFSETQ. The CDR3 has 15 residues. CDR3 sequence (DNA): TGCGCCAGCAGCTTGGCCGCGTCGAACACCGGGGAGCTGTTTTTT. Encoded protein: CASSLAASNTGELFF.

This clonotype has ten or more counts. In nucleotides, the CDR3 is TGTGCCACCAGCAGAGATTCCTTCGGGGGTACTAATGAAAAACTGTTTTTT. The encoded protein is CATSRDSFGGTNEKLFF. The chain employs TRBV15 and TRBJ1-4; possible D gene TRBD1, 5 bases. The V gene lost 0 bases and the J gene lost 2 bases, with 13 bases spanning the gap. CDR1 and CDR2 from the germline V gene are LNHNV and YYDKDF (reference sequence). This CDR3 is 17 amino acids long.

This clonotype has ten or more counts. The genes are TRBV7-9 and TRBJ2-1; possible D gene TRBD2, 5 bases. Between the trimmed V and J ends, which lost 5 bases and 5 bases, there was a span of 16 bases. The CDR3 runs 15 residues. Germline lookup yields CDR1 SEHNR and CDR2 FQNEAQ (reference sequence). Here the CDR3 reads CASSRGEGKNNEQFF. Written as DNA, the CDR3 is TGTGCCAGCAGCCGCGGCGAGGGCAAGAACAATGAGCAGTTCTTC.

At least ten counts were recorded for this clonotype. This rearrangement joins TRBV25-1 to TRBJ2-1; 9 bases line up with TRBD2. Per germline, CDR1 MGHDK and CDR2 SYGVNS. Trimming removed 6 bases from V and 9 bases from J; junction bases left unmatched: 6. This CDR3 is built from 13 residues. CDR3 in DNA: TGTGCCAGCAGGAGGGGACTAGCAGGTGAGCAGTTCTTC. It translates to CASRRGLAGEQFF.

This clonotype has just one count. This chain connects TRBV12-3 or TRBV12-4 to TRBJ1-2; TRBD1 is a possible D gene (6 bases). The CDR3 has 14 amino acids. Trimming took off 3 bases at V and 5 bases at J, with 13 bases between the two ends. The CDR3 loop reads CASSLGTQGYGYTF. DNA for the CDR3: TGTGCCAGCAGTTTGGGCACTCAGGGGTATGGCTACACCTTC.

This clonotype has a count of ten or more. The V and J genes are TRBV20-1 and TRBJ2-1; tentatively, D is TRBD1 or TRBD2 (6 bases each). Germline V lookup: CDR1 DFQATT, CDR2 SNEGSKA (reference sequence). The V gene lost 8 bases and the J gene lost 1 base, with 18 bases spanning the gap. The CDR3 contains 15 residues. CDR3 bases: TGCAGTCCTATTTCGGCGGGACAATCCTACAATGAGCAGTTCTTC. Translated: CSPISAGQSYNEQFF.

This clonotype was counted ten times or more. The gene calls are TRBV3-1 and TRBJ2-5, with D perhaps matching TRBD2 (6 bases). Germline loops: CDR1 LGHDT, CDR2 YNNKEL (reference sequence). CDR3 length: 17 amino acids. Trimming cost V 0 bases and J 5 bases, with 19 bases left between them. CDR3 in amino acids: CASSQDGSSGSWETQYF. The DNA of the CDR3 is TGTGCCAGCAGCCAAGATGGTAGTAGCGGAAGTTGGGAGACCCAGTACTTC.

The count of this clonotype is one. The gene calls are TRBV5-5 and TRBJ1-1, with D unclear. This CDR3 spans 12 amino acids. Germline V gives CDR1 SGHKS, CDR2 YYEKEE (reference sequence). V was shortened by 2 bases and J by 5 bases, with 7 bases between the two germline ends. In nucleotides, the CDR3 is TGTGCCAGCAGCTTCCACACTACTGAAGCTTTCTTT. Translation gives CASSFHTTEAFF.

This clonotype was counted at least ten times. This sequence joins TRBV6-5 and TRBJ2-6, with D hard to call. Trimming removed 6 bases from V and 2 bases from J, with 11 bases in between. Looked up from germline, CDR1 is MNHEY and CDR2 is SVGAGI. CDR3 length: 15 amino acids. In DNA form, the CDR3 reads TGTGCCAGCAGACCCACCCAGGCTGGGGCCAACGTCCTGACTTTC. Translating it yields CASRPTQAGANVLTF.

This clonotype was observed at least ten times. DNA of the CDR3: TGCAGTGCTAGGGGAGATCTGAGCTCTGGAAACACCATATATTTT. Residues: CSARGDLSSGNTIYF. The V gene is TRBV20-1, the J gene TRBJ1-3; D call uncertain. The germline CDR1 and CDR2 sequences are DFQATT and SNEGSKA (reference sequence). The CDR3 sequence is 15 residues long. V was pared by 3 bases and J by 0 bases, with 12 bases between.

This clonotype has a count of ten or more. The V and J genes are TRBV3-1 and TRBJ2-7; 7 nucleotides agree with TRBD1. After removal of 4 bases from V and 2 bases from J, the junction contained 8 bases not matched to a gene. This CDR3 spans 15 amino acids. The germline gives CDR1 LGHDT, CDR2 YNNKEL (reference sequence). In DNA, the CDR3 is TGTGCCAGCAGCCGTCGGACAGGTCTGACCTACGAGCAGTACTTC. The encoded protein is CASSRRTGLTYEQYF.

Comment on this clonotype: A much more abundant neighbour one base away suggests this may be a read error. The V and J genes are TRBV11-2 and TRBJ2-5, with D possibly TRBD1 on 5 matching bases. The CDR3 is 16 amino acids. Germline-derived CDR1 and CDR2 are SGHAT and FQNNGV. Trimming left V 1 base short and J 1 base short, with 13 bases between. CDR3 bases: TGTGCCAGCAGCTTAGGCGGTTTTGGGGCCCAAGAGACCCAGTACTTC. It specifies CASSLGGFGAQETQYF. The full variable domain, in which reference TRBV11-2 and TRBJ2-5 provide the parts outside the CDR3, is EAGVAQSPRYKIIEKRQSVAFWCNPISGHATLYWYQQILGQGPKLLIQFQNNGVVDDSQLPKDRFSAERLKGVDSTLKIQPAKLEDSAVYLCASSLGGFGAQETQYFGPGTRLLVL.

This clonotype was detected ten times or more. The chain is built from TRBV6-5 and TRBJ2-3; 10 bases map to TRBD2. This CDR3 is built from 17 residues. CDR1 and CDR2 (germline): MNHEY, SVGAGI. The ends lost 1 base at V and 4 bases at J; junction bases unmatched: 8. The CDR3 is CASSYFQRGGPADTQYF. The DNA of the CDR3 is TGTGCCAGCAGTTACTTCCAGCGGGGGGGCCCGGCAGATACGCAGTATTTT.

This clonotype was counted many times. The V gene is TRBV11-2, the J gene TRBJ2-7; 12 bases agree with TRBD1. CDR3 length equals 15 residues. CDR1 is SGHAT, CDR2 FQNNGV, per germline. The V gene end was trimmed by 5 bases and the J gene end by 5 bases; junction bases not matched to a gene: 7. In DNA form, the CDR3 reads TGTGCCAGCAGCCCCCCCGGGACAGGGGGCAACGAGCAGTACTTC. Amino acids: CASSPPGTGGNEQYF.

This clonotype was observed at least ten times. CDR3 residues: CASSVGGTVNQPQHF. CDR3 nucleotides: TGTGCCAGCAGCGTAGGAGGGACAGTCAATCAGCCCCAGCATTTT. The chain joins TRBV9 to TRBJ1-5; 7 positions agree with TRBD1. V gave up 0 bases and J gave up 3 bases; unmatched junction bases: 3. In germline, CDR1 is SGDLS, CDR2 YYNGEE. The CDR3 covers 15 residues.